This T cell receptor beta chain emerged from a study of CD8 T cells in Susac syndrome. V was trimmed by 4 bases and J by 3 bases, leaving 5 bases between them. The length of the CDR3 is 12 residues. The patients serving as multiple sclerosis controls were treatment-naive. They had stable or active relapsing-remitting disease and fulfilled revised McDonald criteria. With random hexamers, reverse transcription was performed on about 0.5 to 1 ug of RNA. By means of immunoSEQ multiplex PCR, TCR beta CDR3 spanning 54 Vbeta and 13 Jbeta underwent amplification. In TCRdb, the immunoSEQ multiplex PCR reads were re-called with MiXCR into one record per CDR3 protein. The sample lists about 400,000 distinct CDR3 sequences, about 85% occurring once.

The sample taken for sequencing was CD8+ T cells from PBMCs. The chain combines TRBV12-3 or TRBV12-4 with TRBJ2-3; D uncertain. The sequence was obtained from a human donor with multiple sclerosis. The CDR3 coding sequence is TGTGCCAGCAGTTGGATGACAGATACGCAGTATTTT. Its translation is CASSWMTDTQYF.